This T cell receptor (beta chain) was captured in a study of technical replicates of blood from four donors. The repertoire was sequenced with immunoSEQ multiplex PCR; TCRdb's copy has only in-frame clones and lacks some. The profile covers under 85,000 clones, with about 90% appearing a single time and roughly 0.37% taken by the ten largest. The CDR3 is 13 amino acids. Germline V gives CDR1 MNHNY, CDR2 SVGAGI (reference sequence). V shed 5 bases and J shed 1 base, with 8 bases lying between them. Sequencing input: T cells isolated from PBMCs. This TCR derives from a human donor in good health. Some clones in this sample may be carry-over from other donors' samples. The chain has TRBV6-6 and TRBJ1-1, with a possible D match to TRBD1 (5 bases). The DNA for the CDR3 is TGTGCCAGCAGTCTAACAGGGAACACTGAAGCTTTCTTT. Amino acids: CASSLTGNTEAFF.